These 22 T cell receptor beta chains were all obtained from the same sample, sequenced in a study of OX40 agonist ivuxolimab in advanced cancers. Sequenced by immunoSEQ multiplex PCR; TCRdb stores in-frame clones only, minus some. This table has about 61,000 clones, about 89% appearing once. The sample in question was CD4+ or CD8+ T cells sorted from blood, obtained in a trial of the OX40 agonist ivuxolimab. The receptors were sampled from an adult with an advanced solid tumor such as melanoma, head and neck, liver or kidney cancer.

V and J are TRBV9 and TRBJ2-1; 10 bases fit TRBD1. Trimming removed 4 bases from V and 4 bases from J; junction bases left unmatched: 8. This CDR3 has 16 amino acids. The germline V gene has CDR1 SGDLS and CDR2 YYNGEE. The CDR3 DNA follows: TGTGCCAGCAGCTTTTCGGACAGGGGGGTTTACAATGAGCAGTTCTTC. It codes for CASSFSDRGVYNEQFF. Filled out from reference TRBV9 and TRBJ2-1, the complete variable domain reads DSGVTQTPKHLITATGQRVTLRCSPRSGDLSVYWYQQSLDQGLQFLIQYYNGEERAKGNILERFSAQQFPDLHSELNLSSLELGDSALYFCASSFSDRGVYNEQFFGPGTRLTVL.

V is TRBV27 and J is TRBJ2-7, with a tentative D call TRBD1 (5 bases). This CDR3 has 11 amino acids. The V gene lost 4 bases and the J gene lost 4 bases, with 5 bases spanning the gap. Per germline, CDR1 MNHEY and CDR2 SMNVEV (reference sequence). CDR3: CASSSGYEQYF. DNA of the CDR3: TGTGCCAGCAGTTCAGGGTACGAGCAGTACTTC.

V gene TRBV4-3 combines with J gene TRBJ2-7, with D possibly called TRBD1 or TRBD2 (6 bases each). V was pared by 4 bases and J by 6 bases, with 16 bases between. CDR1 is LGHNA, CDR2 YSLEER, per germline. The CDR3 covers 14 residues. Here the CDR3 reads CASSPSRGHGEQYF. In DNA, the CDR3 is TGCGCCAGCAGCCCCAGCCGGGGGCATGGCGAGCAGTACTTC.

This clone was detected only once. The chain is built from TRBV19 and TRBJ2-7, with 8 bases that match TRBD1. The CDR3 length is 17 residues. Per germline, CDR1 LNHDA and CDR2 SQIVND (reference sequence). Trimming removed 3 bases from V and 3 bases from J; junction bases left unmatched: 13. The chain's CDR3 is CASSIPRVGTGDYEQYF. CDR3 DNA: TGTGCCAGTAGTATCCCGAGAGTCGGGACAGGCGACTACGAGCAGTACTTC.

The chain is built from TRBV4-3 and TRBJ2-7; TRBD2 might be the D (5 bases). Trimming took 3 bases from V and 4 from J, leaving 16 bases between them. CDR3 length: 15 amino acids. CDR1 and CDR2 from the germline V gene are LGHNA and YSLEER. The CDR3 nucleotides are TGCGCCAGCAGCCAGGAAAAAGCGGAGTTATACGAGCAGTACTTC. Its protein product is CASSQEKAELYEQYF.

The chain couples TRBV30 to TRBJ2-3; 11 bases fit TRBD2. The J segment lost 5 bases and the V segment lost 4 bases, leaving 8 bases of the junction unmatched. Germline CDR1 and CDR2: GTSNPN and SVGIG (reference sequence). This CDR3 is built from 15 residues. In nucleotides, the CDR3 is TGTGCCTGGATTACTAGCGGGAGTAAGGAAGATACGCAGTATTTT. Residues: CAWITSGSKEDTQYF. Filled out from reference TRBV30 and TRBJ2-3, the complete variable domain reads SQTIHQWPATLVQPVGSPLSLECTVEGTSNPNLYWYRQAAGRGLQLLFYSVGIGQISSEVPQNLSASRPQDRQFILSSKKLLLSDSGFYLCAWITSGSKEDTQYFGPGTRLTVL.

The CDR3 coding sequence is TGTGCCAGCAGCTTGCAGGGGTCCCCCTACGAGCAGTACTTC. Its protein product is CASSLQGSPYEQYF. This rearrangement joins TRBV5-6 to TRBJ2-7; D is possibly TRBD1 (6 bases). Trimming cost V 1 base and J 2 bases, with 10 bases left between them. CDR3 length equals 14 residues. Germline V gene data show CDR1 as SGHDT and CDR2 as YYEEEE.

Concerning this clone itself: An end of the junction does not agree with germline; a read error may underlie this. CDR3 sequence: CASRLDRNYGYTF. In DNA form, the CDR3 reads TGTGCCAGCAGATTAGACAGGAACTATGGCTACACCTTC. V is TRBV7-2 and J is TRBJ1-2, with D maybe TRBD1 (6 bases). CDR3 length: 13 residues. Germline V gene lookup returns CDR1 SGHTA and CDR2 FQGNSA. Using reference TRBV7-2 and TRBJ1-2 for the parts outside the CDR3, the full variable domain is GAGVSQSPSNKVTEKGKDVELRCDPISGHTALYWYRQSLGQGLEFLIYFQGNSAPDKSGLPSDRFSAERTGGSVSTLTIQRTQQEDSAVYLCASRLDRNYGYTFGSGTRLTVV.

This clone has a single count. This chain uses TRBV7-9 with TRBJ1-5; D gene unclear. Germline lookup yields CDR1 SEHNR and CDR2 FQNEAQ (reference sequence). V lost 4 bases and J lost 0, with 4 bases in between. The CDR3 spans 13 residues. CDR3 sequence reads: CASSSDSNQPQHF. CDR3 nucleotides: TGTGCCAGCAGCTCAGATAGCAATCAGCCCCAGCATTTT.

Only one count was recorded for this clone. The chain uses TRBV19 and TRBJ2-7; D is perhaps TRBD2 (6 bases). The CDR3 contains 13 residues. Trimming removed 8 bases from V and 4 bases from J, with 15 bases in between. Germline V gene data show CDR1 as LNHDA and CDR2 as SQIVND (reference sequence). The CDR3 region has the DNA TGTGCCAGTGGAGGAAGCGGGCTTTACGAGCAGTACTTC. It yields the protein CASGGSGLYEQYF.

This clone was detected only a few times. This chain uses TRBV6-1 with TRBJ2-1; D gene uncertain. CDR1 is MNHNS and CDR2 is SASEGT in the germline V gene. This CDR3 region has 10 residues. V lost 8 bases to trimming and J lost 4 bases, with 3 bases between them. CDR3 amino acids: CASGYNEQFF. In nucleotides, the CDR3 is TGTGCCAGCGGGTACAATGAGCAGTTCTTC.

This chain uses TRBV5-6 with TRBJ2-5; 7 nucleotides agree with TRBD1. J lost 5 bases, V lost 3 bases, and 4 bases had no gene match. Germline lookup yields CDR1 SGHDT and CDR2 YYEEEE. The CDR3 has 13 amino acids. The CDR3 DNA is TGTGCCAGCAGCTGGACAGGAGTGGAGACCCAGTACTTC. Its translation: CASSWTGVETQYF.

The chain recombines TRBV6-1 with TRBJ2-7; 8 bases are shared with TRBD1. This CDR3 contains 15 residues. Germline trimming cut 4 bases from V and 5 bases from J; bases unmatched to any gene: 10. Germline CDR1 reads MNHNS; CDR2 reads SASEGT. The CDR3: CASSATPDRVNEQYF. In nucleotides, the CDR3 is TGTGCCAGCAGTGCAACTCCGGACAGGGTAAACGAGCAGTACTTC.

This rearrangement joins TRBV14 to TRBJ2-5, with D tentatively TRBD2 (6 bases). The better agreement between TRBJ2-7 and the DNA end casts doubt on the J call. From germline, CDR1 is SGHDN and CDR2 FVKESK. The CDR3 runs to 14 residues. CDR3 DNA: TGTGCCAGCAGCCAAGTACGGCGGGGCCACGAGCAGTACTTC. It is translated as CASSQVRRGHEQYF.

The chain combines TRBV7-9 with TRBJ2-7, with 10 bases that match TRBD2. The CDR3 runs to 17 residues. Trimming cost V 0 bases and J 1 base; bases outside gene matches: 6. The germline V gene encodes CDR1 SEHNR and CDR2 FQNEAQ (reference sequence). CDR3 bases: TGTGCCAGCAGCTTAGCGAGTCTACTAGCGGGGTCCTACGAGCAGTACTTC. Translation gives CASSLASLLAGSYEQYF.

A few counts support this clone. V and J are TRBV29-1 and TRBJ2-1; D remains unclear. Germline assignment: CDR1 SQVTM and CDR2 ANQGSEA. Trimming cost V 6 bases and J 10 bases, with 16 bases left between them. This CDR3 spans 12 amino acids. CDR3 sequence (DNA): TGCAGCGTGGGAAGTGGCGACTTAGAGCAGTTCTTC. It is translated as CSVGSGDLEQFF.

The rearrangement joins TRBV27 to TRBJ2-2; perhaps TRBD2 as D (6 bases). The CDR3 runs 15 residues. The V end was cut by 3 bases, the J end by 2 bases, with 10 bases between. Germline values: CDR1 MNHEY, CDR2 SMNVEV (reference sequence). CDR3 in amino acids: CASSFWGDNTGELFF. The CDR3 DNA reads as TGTGCCAGCAGTTTCTGGGGGGACAACACCGGGGAGCTGTTTTTT.

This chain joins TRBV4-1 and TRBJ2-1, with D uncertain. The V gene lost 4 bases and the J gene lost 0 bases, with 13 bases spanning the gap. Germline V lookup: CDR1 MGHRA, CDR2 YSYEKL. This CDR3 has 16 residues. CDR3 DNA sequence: TGCGCCAGCAGCCTAAGCGAAAAAAGCTCCTACAATGAGCAGTTCTTC. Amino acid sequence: CASSLSEKSSYNEQFF.

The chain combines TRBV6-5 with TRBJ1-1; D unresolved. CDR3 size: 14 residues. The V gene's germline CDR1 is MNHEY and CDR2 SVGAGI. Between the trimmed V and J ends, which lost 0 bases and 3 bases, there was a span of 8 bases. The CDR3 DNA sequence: TGTGCCAGCAGTTACTCAGCCGGGGACACTGAAGCTTTCTTT. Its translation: CASSYSAGDTEAFF.

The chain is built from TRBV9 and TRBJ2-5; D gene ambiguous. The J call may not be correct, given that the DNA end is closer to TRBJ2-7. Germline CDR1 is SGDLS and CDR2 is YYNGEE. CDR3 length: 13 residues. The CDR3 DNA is TGTGCCAGCAGCGTAGATGGGACCTACGAGCAGTACTTC. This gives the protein CASSVDGTYEQYF.

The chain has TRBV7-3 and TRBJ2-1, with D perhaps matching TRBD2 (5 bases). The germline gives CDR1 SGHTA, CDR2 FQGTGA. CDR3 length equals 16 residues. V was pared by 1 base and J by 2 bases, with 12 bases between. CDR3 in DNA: TGTGCCAGCAGCTTAATGGTCGGCGGGCCCTACAATGAGCAGTTCTTC. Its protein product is CASSLMVGGPYNEQFF.

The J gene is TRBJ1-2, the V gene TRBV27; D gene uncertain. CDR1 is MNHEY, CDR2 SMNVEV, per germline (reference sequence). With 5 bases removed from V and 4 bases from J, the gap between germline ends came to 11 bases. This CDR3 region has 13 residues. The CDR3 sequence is CASSPYSGYGYTF. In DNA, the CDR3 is TGTGCCAGCAGTCCCTACTCTGGCTATGGCTACACCTTC.